This is a list of T cell receptor beta chains from one sample in a study of blood T cell repertoires in COVID-19. Only in-frame clones appear in the TCRdb table, and some are missing; sequencing was by immunoSEQ multiplex PCR. The sample contains roughly 210,000 clones, under 90% of which appear only once. Material for sequencing was peripheral blood. These receptors originate from a woman at least 80 years old with COVID-19, enrolled during active disease. Both conserved end residues are part of each CDR3. Fields, in order: J gene, clone size, D gene, V gene, CDR3 protein, CDR3 DNA. A D gene is named only where the DNA matches it firmly. Clone size is not always given. Where it is, it says once, few, many or a class for expanded clones.

>TRBJ1-2|-|TRBD1|TRBV5-6
CASSLFAGGRYGYTF
TGTGCCAGCAGCTTGTTTGCAGGGGGCAGATATGGCTACACCTTC
>TRBJ1-3|-|-|TRBV5-1
CASSLITGTGNTIYF
TGCGCCAGCAGCTTGATAACAGGGACTGGAAACACCATATATTTT
>TRBJ2-1|-|-|TRBV3-1/TRBV3-2
CASSQGTSTTSKQFF
TGTGCCAGCAGCCAAGGGACTTCCACGACTAGTAAGCAGTTCTTC
>TRBJ1-2|-|TRBD1|TRBV19
CASSHDGRGQGYTF
TGTGCCAGTAGTCATGATGGCAGGGGGCAGGGCTACACCTTC
>TRBJ2-7|once|TRBD2|TRBV5-1
CASSLSGILRGEQYF
TGCGCCAGCAGCTTAAGCGGGATCCTTAGGGGCGAGCAGTACTTC
>TRBJ2-1|-|-|TRBV11-2
CASSLSGSSYNEQFF
TGTGCCAGCAGCTTATCGGGGAGCTCCTACAATGAGCAGTTCTTC
>TRBJ1-2|-|TRBD1|TRBV5-1
CASSLGGQALVEANYGYTF
TGCGCCAGCAGCTTGGGGGGACAGGCTCTTGTGGAGGCTAACTATGGCTACACCTTC
>TRBJ1-4|-|TRBD1|TRBV2
CASGGQGLNEKLFF
TGTGCCAGCGGGGGACAGGGGCTTAATGAAAAACTGTTTTTT
>TRBJ2-2|-|TRBD2|TRBV7-9
CASSSVRGGYSTGELFF
TGTGCCAGCAGCTCGGTGCGGGGGGGCTATAGCACCGGGGAGCTGTTTTTT
>TRBJ2-3|-|-|TRBV7-3
CASSRVGGLDTQYF
TGTGCCAGCTCTCGGGTGGGGGGTCTGGATACGCAGTATTTT
>TRBJ1-4|-|-|TRBV28
CASSFRDTNEKLFF
TGTGCCAGCAGTTTCCGGGATACTAATGAAAAACTGTTTTTT
>TRBJ1-5|-|-|TRBV18
CASSPGRESNQPQHF
TGTGCCAGCTCACCTGGCAGGGAAAGCAATCAGCCCCAGCATTTT
>TRBJ1-2|-|TRBD1|TRBV6-6
CASSYDNRGRGGYTF
TGTGCCAGCAGTTACGACAACAGGGGGCGAGGTGGCTACACCTTC
>TRBJ2-3|-|-|TRBV12-5
CASGRGTDTQYF
TGTGCTAGTGGTCGGGGCACAGATACGCAGTATTTT
>TRBJ2-6|-|-|TRBV3-1/TRBV3-2
CASSQVPYFSGANVLTF
TGTGCCAGCAGCCAAGTGCCGTACTTCTCTGGGGCCAACGTCCTGACTTTC
>TRBJ1-4|-|TRBD1|TRBV28
CASSPGGKTSEKLFF
TGTGCCAGCAGTCCAGGGGGGAAAACAAGTGAAAAACTGTTTTTT
>TRBJ1-2|-|-|TRBV5-6
CASSLGSTNYGYTF
TGTGCCAGCAGCTTGGGCAGTACTAACTATGGCTACACCTTC
>TRBJ2-3|-|TRBD2|TRBV27
CASSSRLAGGPADTQYF
TGTGCCAGCAGTTCCCGCCTAGCGGGGGGGCCTGCAGATACGCAGTATTTT
>TRBJ2-3|-|TRBD1|TRBV6-5
CASTGTGGPDTQYF
TGTGCCAGCACCGGGACAGGGGGACCAGATACGCAGTATTTT
>TRBJ2-2|once|-|TRBV3-1/TRBV3-2
CASSQDHPTDGWAGELFF
TGTGCCAGCAGCCAAGATCACCCCACAGATGGTTGGGCCGGGGAGCTGTTTTTT
>TRBJ1-3|once|TRBD1|TRBV29-1
CSVGQGAQNTIYF
TGCAGCGTCGGACAGGGGGCGCAGAACACCATATATTTT
>TRBJ2-1|few|-|TRBV7-8
CASSLGVSISYNEQFF
TGTGCCAGCAGCTTAGGAGTCTCAATTTCCTACAATGAGCAGTTCTTC
>TRBJ1-6|-|-|TRBV7-2
CATQDGGGSPLHF
TGTGCCACACAGGATGGGGGCGGATCACCCCTCCACTTT
>TRBJ1-2|once|TRBD1|TRBV10-3
CAISDPGQGGYTF
TGTGCCATCAGTGACCCGGGACAGGGGGGCTACACCTTC
>TRBJ1-2|once|-|TRBV20-1
CSASPRGGYTF
TGCAGTGCTAGCCCAAGAGGCGGCTACACCTTC
>TRBJ1-1|few|-|TRBV10-3
CAISEGAATEAFF
TGTGCCATCAGTGAGGGGGCGGCTACTGAAGCTTTCTTT
>TRBJ1-2|-|-|TRBV6-5
CASSPPGAAGGGYTF
TGTGCCAGCAGTCCCCCGGGGGCGGCGGGAGGTGGCTACACCTTC
>TRBJ2-2|few|-|TRBV6-6
CASSYPRTGAGELFF
TGTGCCAGCAGTTACCCTCGTACGGGGGCCGGGGAGCTGTTTTTT
>TRBJ1-2|-|-|TRBV28
CASSLARAGYGYTF
TGTGCCAGCAGTTTAGCCAGGGCTGGCTATGGCTACACCTTC
>TRBJ1-6|once|-|TRBV5-5
CASSLEAARGSPLHF
TGTGCCAGCAGCTTGGAGGCAGCGCGGGGTTCACCCCTCCACTTT
>TRBJ2-2|-|-|TRBV7-9
CASSLAQRVALFF
TGTGCCAGCAGCTTAGCGCAGAGGGTGGCGCTGTTTTTT
>TRBJ2-3|-|-|TRBV6-2/TRBV6-3
CASSLGTSTDTQYF
TGTGCCAGCAGTCTCGGGACTAGCACAGATACGCAGTATTTT
>TRBJ1-6|-|-|TRBV6-5
CASSYIGGGSPLHF
TGTGCCAGCAGTTACATCGGGGGAGGTTCACCCCTCCACTTT
>TRBJ1-2|-|TRBD1|TRBV6-4
CASTNRGQSYTF
TGTGCCAGCACCAACAGGGGACAGAGCTACACCTTC
>TRBJ1-4|-|-|TRBV4-1
CASSQDPTASGQHNEKLFF
TGCGCCAGCAGCCAAGATCCGACTGCATCGGGACAACACAATGAAAAACTGTTTTTT
>TRBJ2-3|-|TRBD2|TRBV19
CASTKTSGGFTDTQYF
TGTGCCAGTACTAAAACTAGCGGGGGGTTCACAGATACGCAGTATTTT
>TRBJ2-1|few|-|TRBV9
CASSVEGGGTVYNEQFF
TGTGCCAGCAGCGTAGAGGGAGGGGGGACGGTTTACAATGAGCAGTTCTTC
>TRBJ2-3|-|TRBD1|TRBV15
CATSRERTGVTDTQYF
TGTGCCACCAGCAGAGAGAGGACAGGGGTAACAGATACGCAGTATTTT
>TRBJ1-4|-|-|TRBV5-4
CASSPSGGGREEKLFF
TGTGCCAGCAGCCCCTCTGGCGGGGGCAGGGAGGAAAAACTGTTTTTT
>TRBJ2-7|-|TRBD1|TRBV30
CAWSVQGGILQQYF
TGTGCCTGGAGTGTACAGGGGGGAATATTACAGCAGTACTTC
>TRBJ1-5|-|-|TRBV6-1
CASSEARVQPQHF
TGTGCCAGCAGTGAAGCCCGGGTGCAGCCCCAGCATTTT
>TRBJ2-7|-|TRBD2|TRBV7-2
CASSYTSGGGYVQYF
TGTGCCAGCAGCTATACTAGCGGGGGGGGTTACGTGCAGTACTTC
>TRBJ2-3|once|TRBD2|TRBV5-4
CASGTSGGTDTQYF
TGTGCCAGCGGCACTAGCGGGGGAACAGATACGCAGTATTTT
>TRBJ1-2|-|TRBD1|TRBV5-8
CASSQKDRALGGYTF
TGTGCCAGCAGCCAAAAGGACAGGGCCCTCGGTGGCTACACCTTC
>TRBJ1-5|-|-|TRBV18
CASSPHQNQPQHF
TGTGCCAGCTCACCACACCAGAATCAGCCCCAGCATTTT
>TRBJ2-7|-|-|TRBV18
CASSPNLFQSYEQYF
TGTGCCAGCTCACCCAATTTATTTCAGTCCTACGAGCAGTACTTC
>TRBJ1-5|-|TRBD1|TRBV18
CASSSQGISNQPQHF
TGTGCCAGCTCATCACAGGGGATTAGCAATCAGCCCCAGCATTTT
>TRBJ2-1|-|-|TRBV5-4
CASSLVGINEQFF
TGTGCCAGCAGCTTGGTCGGGATTAATGAGCAGTTCTTC
>TRBJ1-2|-|TRBD1|TRBV6-5
CASSLGTANYGYTF
TGTGCCAGCAGCCTCGGGACAGCTAACTATGGCTACACCTTC
>TRBJ2-5|-|-|TRBV5-6
CASSLQGQGETQYF
TGTGCCAGCAGCCTCCAGGGCCAAGGAGAGACCCAGTACTTC
>TRBJ1-2|-|TRBD1|TRBV18
CASSPPTGGTGPGVSYGYTF
TGTGCCAGCTCACCACCGACTGGTGGGACAGGGCCGGGAGTCTCCTACGGCTACACCTTC
>TRBJ1-2|once|-|TRBV6-6
CASSRPQNYGYTF
TGTGCCAGCAGCCGACCACAGAACTATGGCTACACCTTC
>TRBJ1-1|-|-|TRBV2
CASSQQGNTEAFF
TGTGCCAGCAGCCAACAGGGAAACACTGAAGCTTTCTTT
>TRBJ2-5|-|TRBD2|TRBV19
CASSMKWPGLAGSIERETQYF
TGTGCCAGTAGTATGAAATGGCCGGGACTAGCGGGGTCGATCGAACGGGAGACCCAGTACTTC
>TRBJ1-1|-|-|TRBV5-4
CASSLESRNTEAFF
TGTGCCAGCAGCTTGGAATCCAGAAACACTGAAGCTTTCTTT
>TRBJ2-2|-|TRBD2|TRBV4-1
CASSPPPGGPIKGNTGELFF
TGCGCCAGCAGCCCGCCCCCGGGGGGGCCAATTAAGGGGAACACCGGGGAGCTGTTTTTT
>TRBJ2-5|-|-|TRBV7-8
CASSFRPGGIETQYF
TGTGCCAGCAGCTTTCGACCAGGGGGGATAGAGACCCAGTACTTC
>TRBJ1-2|-|-|TRBV14
CASSQDERMRGYTF
TGTGCCAGCAGCCAAGACGAACGGATGCGGGGCTACACCTTC
>TRBJ2-5|-|-|TRBV7-9
CASSFPDWETQYF
TGTGCCAGCAGCTTTCCCGACTGGGAGACCCAGTACTTC
>TRBJ2-1|-|TRBD2|TRBV14
CASSQGGAAGNEQFF
TGTGCCAGCAGCCAGGGAGGGGCCGCGGGGAATGAGCAGTTCTTC